This TCR beta chain was captured in a study of siplizumab effects on memory and regulatory T cells. CDR1 and CDR2 (germline): SNHLY, FYNNEI. V dropped 1 base and J dropped 9 bases, with 13 bases sitting between them. CDR3 length equals 14 residues. Notes on this clone: Its antigen is not identified.

The study, taken as a whole, reports: Roughly 75-96% of proliferating CD4+ or CD8+ clones defied assignment to a naive or memory phenotype.

TCRdb's copy holds only in-frame clones and misses some; the assay was immunoSEQ multiplex PCR. This sample carries tens of thousands of clones, nearly 98% of them seen once, and the ten largest clones take roughly 0.1%. The receptor's source is a human donor in good health. Sample: naive CD8+ T cells sorted from blood. The V call is TRBV2, the J call TRBJ2-1; D possibly uses TRBD1 or TRBD2 (5 bases each). The CDR3 DNA reads TGTGCCAGCAGTGAAGGTTCGGGGCTCAGTGAGCAGTTCTTC. Protein sequence: CASSEGSGLSEQFF.